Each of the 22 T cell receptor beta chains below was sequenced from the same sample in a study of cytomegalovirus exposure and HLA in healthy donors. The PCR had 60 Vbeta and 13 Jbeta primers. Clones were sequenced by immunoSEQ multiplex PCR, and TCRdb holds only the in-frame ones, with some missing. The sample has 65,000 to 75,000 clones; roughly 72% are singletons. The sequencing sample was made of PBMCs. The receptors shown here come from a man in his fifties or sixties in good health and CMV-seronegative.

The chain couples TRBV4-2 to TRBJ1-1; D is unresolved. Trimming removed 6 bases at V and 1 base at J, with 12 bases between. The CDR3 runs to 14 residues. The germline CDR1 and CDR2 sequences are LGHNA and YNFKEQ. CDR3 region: CASSHIGENTEAFF. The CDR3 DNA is TGTGCCAGCAGTCATATCGGTGAGAACACTGAAGCTTTCTTT.

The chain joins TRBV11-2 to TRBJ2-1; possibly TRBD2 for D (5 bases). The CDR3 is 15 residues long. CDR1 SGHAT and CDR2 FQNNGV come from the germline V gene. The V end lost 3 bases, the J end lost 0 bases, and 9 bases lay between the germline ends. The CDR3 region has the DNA TGTGCCAGCAGCTTGGGAGCAGGCTCCTACAATGAGCAGTTCTTC. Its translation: CASSLGAGSYNEQFF.

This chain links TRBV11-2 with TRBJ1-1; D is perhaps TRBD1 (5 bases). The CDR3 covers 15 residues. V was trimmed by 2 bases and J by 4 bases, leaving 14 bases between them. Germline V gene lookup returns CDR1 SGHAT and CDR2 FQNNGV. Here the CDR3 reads CASSLWRQGGTEAFF. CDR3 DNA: TGTGCCAGCAGCTTATGGAGGCAGGGAGGCACTGAAGCTTTCTTT.

CDR3 loop: CASSSRLAGVYETQYF. The CDR3 coding sequence is TGTGCCAGCAGCTCCAGACTAGCGGGAGTTTATGAGACCCAGTACTTC. The gene calls are TRBV5-4 and TRBJ2-5; 12 nucleotides line up with TRBD2. Trimming at V came to 3 bases and at J to 5 bases, leaving 8 bases not matched to a gene. The CDR3 sequence is 16 residues long. Germline CDR1 and CDR2: SGHNT and YYREEE (reference sequence).

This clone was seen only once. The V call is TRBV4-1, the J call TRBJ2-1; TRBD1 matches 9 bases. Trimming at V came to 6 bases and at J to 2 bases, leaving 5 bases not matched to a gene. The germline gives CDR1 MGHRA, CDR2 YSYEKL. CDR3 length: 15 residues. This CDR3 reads CASRLGQGAYNEQFF. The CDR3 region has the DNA TGCGCCAGCAGACTGGGACAGGGTGCCTACAATGAGCAGTTCTTC.

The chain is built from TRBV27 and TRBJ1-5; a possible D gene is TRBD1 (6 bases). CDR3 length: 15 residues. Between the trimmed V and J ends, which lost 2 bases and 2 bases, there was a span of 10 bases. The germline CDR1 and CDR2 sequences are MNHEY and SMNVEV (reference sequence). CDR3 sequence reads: CASSLQGHRNQPQHF. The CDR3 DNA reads TGTGCCAGCAGTTTACAGGGGCACCGCAATCAGCCCCAGCATTTT.

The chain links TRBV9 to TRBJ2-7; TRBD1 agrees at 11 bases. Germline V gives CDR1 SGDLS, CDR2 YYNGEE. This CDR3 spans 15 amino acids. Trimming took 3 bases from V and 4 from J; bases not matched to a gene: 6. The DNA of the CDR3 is TGTGCCAGCAGCGCCCGGACAGGGGGCTCTTACGAGCAGTACTTC. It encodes CASSARTGGSYEQYF.

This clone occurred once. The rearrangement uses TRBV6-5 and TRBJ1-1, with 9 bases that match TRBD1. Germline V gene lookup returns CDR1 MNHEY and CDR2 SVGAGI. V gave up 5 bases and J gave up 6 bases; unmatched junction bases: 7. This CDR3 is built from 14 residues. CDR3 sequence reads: CASSQDRGWAEAFF. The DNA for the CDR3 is TGTGCCAGCAGTCAGGACAGGGGATGGGCTGAAGCTTTCTTT.

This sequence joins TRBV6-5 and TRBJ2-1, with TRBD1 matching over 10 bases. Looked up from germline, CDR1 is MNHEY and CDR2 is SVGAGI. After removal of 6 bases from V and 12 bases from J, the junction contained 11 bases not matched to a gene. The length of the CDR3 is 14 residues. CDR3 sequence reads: CASSRGDRGWGQFF. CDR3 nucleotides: TGTGCCAGCAGCCGAGGGGACAGGGGCTGGGGGCAGTTCTTC.

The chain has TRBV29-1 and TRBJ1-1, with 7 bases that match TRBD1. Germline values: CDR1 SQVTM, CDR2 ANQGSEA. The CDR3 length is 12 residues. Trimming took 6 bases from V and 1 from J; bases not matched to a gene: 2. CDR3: CSVHRGNTEAFF. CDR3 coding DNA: TGCAGCGTACACAGGGGGAACACTGAAGCTTTCTTT.

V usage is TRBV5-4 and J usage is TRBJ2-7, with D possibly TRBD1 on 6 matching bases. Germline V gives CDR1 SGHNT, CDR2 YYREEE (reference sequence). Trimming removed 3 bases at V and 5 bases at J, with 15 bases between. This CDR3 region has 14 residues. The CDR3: CASSSRQVVNEQYF. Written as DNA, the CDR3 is TGTGCCAGCAGCTCCAGACAGGTGGTAAACGAGCAGTACTTC.

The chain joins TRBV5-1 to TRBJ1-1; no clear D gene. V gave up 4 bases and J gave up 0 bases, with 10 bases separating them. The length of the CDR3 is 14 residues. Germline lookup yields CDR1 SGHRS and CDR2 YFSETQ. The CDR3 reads CASSNGGMNTEAFF. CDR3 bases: TGCGCCAGCAGCAACGGCGGCATGAACACTGAAGCTTTCTTT.

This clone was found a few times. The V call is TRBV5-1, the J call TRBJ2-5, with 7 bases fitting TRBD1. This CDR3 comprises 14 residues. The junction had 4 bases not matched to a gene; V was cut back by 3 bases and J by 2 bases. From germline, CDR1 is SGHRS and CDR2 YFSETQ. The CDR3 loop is CASSSGQSQETQYF. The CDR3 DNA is TGCGCCAGCAGCTCGGGACAGTCACAAGAGACCCAGTACTTC. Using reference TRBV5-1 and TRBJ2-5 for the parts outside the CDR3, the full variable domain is KAGVTQTPRYLIKTRGQQVTLSCSPISGHRSVSWYQQTPGQGLQFLFEYFSETQRNKGNFPGRFSGRQFSNSRSEMNVSTLELGDSALYLCASSSGQSQETQYFGPGTRLLVL.

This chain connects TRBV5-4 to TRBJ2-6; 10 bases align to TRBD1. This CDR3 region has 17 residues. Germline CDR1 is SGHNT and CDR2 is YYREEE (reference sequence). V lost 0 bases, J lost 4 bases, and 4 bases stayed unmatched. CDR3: CASSLGQGALGANVLTF. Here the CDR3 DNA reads TGTGCCAGCAGCTTGGGACAGGGGGCTCTCGGGGCCAACGTCCTGACTTTC.

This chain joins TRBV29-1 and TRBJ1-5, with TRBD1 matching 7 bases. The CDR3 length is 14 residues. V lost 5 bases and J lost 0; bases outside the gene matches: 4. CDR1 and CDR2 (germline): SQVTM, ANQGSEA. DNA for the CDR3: TGCAGCGTTCGGACAGGTCTTAGCAATCAGCCCCAGCATTTT. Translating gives CSVRTGLSNQPQHF.

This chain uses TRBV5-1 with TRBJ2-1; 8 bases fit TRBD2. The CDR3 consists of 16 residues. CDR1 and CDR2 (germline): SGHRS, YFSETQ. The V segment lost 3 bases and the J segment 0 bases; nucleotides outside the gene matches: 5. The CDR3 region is CASSSTSGSSYNEQFF. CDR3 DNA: TGCGCCAGCAGCTCTACTAGCGGAAGCTCCTACAATGAGCAGTTCTTC.

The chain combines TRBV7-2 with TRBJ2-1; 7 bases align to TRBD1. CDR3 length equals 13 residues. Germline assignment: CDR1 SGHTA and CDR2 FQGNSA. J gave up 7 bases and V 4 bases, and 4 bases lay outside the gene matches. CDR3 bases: TGTGCCAGCAGCTCGCGACAGGGAAATGAGCAGTTCTTC. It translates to CASSSRQGNEQFF.

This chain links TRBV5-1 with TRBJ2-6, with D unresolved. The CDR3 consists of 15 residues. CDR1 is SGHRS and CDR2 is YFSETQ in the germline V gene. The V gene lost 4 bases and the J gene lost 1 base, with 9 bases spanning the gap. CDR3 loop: CASSDGWSGANVLTF. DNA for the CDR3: TGCGCCAGCAGCGATGGCTGGTCTGGGGCCAACGTCCTGACTTTC. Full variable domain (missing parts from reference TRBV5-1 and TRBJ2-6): KAGVTQTPRYLIKTRGQQVTLSCSPISGHRSVSWYQQTPGQGLQFLFEYFSETQRNKGNFPGRFSGRQFSNSRSEMNVSTLELGDSALYLCASSDGWSGANVLTFGAGSRLTVL.

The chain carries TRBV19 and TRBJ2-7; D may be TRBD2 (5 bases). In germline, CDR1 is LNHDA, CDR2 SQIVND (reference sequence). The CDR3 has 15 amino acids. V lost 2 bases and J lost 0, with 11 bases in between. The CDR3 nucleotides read TGTGCCAGTAGTATACCGGGGTCGGGCTCCTACGAGCAGTACTTC. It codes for CASSIPGSGSYEQYF.

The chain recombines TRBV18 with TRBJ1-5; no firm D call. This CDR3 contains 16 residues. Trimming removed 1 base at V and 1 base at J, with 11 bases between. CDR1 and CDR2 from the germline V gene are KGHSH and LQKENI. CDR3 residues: CASSPRSGLSNQPQHF. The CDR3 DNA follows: TGTGCCAGCTCACCACGAAGTGGCCTGAGCAATCAGCCCCAGCATTTT.

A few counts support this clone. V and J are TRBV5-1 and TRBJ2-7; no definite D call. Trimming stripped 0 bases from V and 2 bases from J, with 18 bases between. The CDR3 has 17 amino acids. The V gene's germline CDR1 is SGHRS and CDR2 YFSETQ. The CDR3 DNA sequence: TGCGCCAGCAGCTTGGAGTCACGACATACTTTAACCTACGAGCAGTACTTC. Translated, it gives CASSLESRHTLTYEQYF.

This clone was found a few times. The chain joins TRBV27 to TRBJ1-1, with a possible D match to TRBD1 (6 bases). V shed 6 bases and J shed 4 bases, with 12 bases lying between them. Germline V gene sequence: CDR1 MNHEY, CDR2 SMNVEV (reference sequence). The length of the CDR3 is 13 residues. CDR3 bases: TGTGCCAGCAGAATAACAGGGTTCACTGAAGCTTTCTTT. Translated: CASRITGFTEAFF.